This T cell receptor beta chain stems from a study of human T cells and chemical hapten exposure. Study information: Sensitizing treatment utilized 2% DPC over a roughly 2 cm by roughly 2 cm portion of upper inner arm skin. Weekly diphenylcyclopropenone doses were given to patients' scalps across the roughly 22-week study. Epicutaneous patch tests delivered 0.01% DPC to the upper back, with evaluation at 6 days.

This clonotype has just a few counts. CDR1 and CDR2 (germline): LGHNA, YNFKEQ. The CDR3 sequence is 17 residues long. V was pared by 3 bases and J by 2 bases, with 5 bases of the junction left unmatched. Via MiXCR, TCRdb re-called the RACE reads, giving one row per CDR3 protein. The sample includes roughly 54,000 distinct CDR3 sequences, about 10% of them seen just once. The sample's time point: patch test 2, 6 weeks after DPC sensitization. Treatment specified: therapeutic diphenylcyclopropenone sensitization with weekly scalp DPC. Each patch-test visit's blood sample preceded patch application. This material consisted of whole blood, taken in connection with sensitization to the hapten diphenylcyclopropenone (DPC). V and J are TRBV4-2 and TRBJ2-1; 12 bases agree with TRBD2. The receptor's source is a woman in her 50s with alopecia areata. Some clones in this sample may be carry-over from other donors' samples. This chain's CDR3 is CASSQGLAGPPYNEQFF. DNA for the CDR3: TGTGCCAGCAGCCAGGGACTAGCGGGCCCACCCTACAATGAGCAGTTCTTC.